The subject of this entry is one T cell receptor beta chain. The antigen is undetermined. This sample is drawn from a study of T-cell memory formation after mild COVID-19. The study's findings and limits: Most CD4+ clones that shrank were in CM and EM, while CD8+ ones turned up in EMRA. Whereas later expanders leaned CD4+, clones contracting day 15 to 85 showed a balanced CD4/CD8 makeup. Pre-infection memory carried some responding clones, suggesting that cross-reactive memory joined.

The CDR3 sequence is 12 residues long. Germline-derived CDR1 and CDR2 are LNHDA and SQIVND (reference sequence). V lost 8 bases to trimming and J lost 2 bases, with 6 bases between them. A 5'RACE reaction primed in the constant segment made cDNA libraries of TCR alpha and TCR beta, and these carried sample barcodes and UMIs. TCRdb fed the 5' RACE reads into MiXCR, producing one record per CDR3 protein. The sample includes about 180,000 distinct CDR3 sequences, roughly 20% of them seen just once. J is TRBJ2-2 and V is TRBV19; D unresolved. The sequence came from a man aged 18-30 years who had mild COVID-19 (a few samples of this study predate the infection). Cell type and time point are not known. The source material was PBMCs or a T cell subset sorted from them (not recorded which). Here the CDR3 reads CASGVNTGELFF. The CDR3 region has the DNA TGTGCCAGTGGGGTTAACACCGGGGAGCTGTTTTTT. Based on the CDR3 plus reference TRBV19 and TRBJ2-2, the full variable domain is DGGITQSPKYLFRKEGQNVTLSCEQNLNHDAMYWYRQDPGQGLRLIYYSQIVNDFQKGDIAEGYSVSREKKESFPLTVTSAQKNPTAFYLCASGVNTGELFFGEGSRLTVL.